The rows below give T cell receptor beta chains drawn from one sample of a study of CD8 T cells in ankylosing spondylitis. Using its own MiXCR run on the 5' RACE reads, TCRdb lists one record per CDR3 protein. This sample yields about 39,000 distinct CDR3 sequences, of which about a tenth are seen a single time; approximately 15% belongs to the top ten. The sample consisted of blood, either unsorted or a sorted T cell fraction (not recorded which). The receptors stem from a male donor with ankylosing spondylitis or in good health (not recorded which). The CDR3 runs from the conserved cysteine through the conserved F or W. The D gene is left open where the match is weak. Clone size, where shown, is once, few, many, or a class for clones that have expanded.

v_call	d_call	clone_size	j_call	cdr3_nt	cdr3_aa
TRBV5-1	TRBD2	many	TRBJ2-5	TGCGCCAGCAGCTTCCTAGCGGGAGCGGAGGAGACCCAGTACTTC	CASSFLAGAEETQYF
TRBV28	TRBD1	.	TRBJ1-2	TGTGCCATGAGCCACGGGGGACAGACCCTAAACACCTTC	CAMSHGGQTLNTF
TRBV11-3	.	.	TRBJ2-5	TGTGCCAGCAGCTTGGTAGGACAGCACCAAGAGACCCAGTACTTC	CASSLVGQHQETQYF
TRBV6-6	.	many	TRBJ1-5	TGTGCCAGCTCCGAGTGGGGGAATCAGCCCCAGCATTTT	CASSEWGNQPQHF
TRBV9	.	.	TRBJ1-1	TGTGCCAGCAGCGTAGATGACAGCGTCCCAGGGGTGGCTTTCTTT	CASSVDDSVPGVAFF
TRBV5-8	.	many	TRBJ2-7	TGTGCCAGCAGCTTGTTTGAGGGGACGCCCTCCTACGAGCAGTACTTC	CASSLFEGTPSYEQYF
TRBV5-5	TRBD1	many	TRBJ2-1	TGTGCCAGCAGCTTGACGGGACAGGGGTACAATGAGCAGTTCTTC	CASSLTGQGYNEQFF
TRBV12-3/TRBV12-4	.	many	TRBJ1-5	TGTGCCAGCAGTTTGGCCGCTGGCCAGCCCCAGCATTTT	CASSLAAGQPQHF
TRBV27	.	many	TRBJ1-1	TGTGCCAGCAGTTTATCCACAGTGCCGGGTGAAGCTTTCTTT	CASSLSTVPGEAFF
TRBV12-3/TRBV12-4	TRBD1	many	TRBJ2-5	TGTGCCAGCAGTCCGAGGGACAGGGGGTTAGGGGAGACCCAGTACTTC	CASSPRDRGLGETQYF
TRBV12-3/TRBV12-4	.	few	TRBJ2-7	TGTGCCAGCAGTGCTTACAGTCCCTACGAGCAGTACTTC	CASSAYSPYEQYF
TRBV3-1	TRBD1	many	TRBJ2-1	TGTGCCAGCAGCCAAGAGGAGGGGACAGGTTACAATGAGCAGTTCTTC	CASSQEEGTGYNEQFF
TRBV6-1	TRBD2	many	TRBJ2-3	TGTGCCAGCATGACTAGCGGCTATAGCACAGATACGCAGTATTTT	CASMTSGYSTDTQYF
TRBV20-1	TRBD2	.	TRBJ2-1	TGCTGGGCCCTAGGTGCGGGAGGGGACTCCGGCTCCTACAATGAGCAGTTCTTC	CWALGAGGDSGSYNEQFF
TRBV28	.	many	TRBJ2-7	TGTGCCAGCAGTTTGTACAGGGCCTCCTACGAGCAGTACTTC	CASSLYRASYEQYF
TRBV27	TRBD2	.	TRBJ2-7	TGTGCCAGCAGTCCCAGACTAGCGGTAGAAGGTGAGCAGTACTTC	CASSPRLAVEGEQYF
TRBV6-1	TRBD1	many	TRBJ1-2	TGTGCCAGCAGTCGGGGACAGGGGGCGTTTGGCTACACCTTC	CASSRGQGAFGYTF
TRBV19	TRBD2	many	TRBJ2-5	TGTGCCAGTAGTAGAACCGGGACTAGCGGCCTCGGGTACTTC	CASSRTGTSGLGYF
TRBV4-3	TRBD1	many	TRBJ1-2	TGCGCCAGCAGCCAAGACCAGGGGGGAGGCTACACCTTC	CASSQDQGGGYTF
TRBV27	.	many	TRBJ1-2	TGTGCCAGCAGTTTATCGGGCCAGGGAAAAGGCTATGGCTACACCTTC	CASSLSGQGKGYGYTF
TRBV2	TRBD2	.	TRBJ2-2	TGTGCCAGCAGTGCCGGAACTAGCGTGGGCACCGGGGAGCTGTTTTTT	CASSAGTSVGTGELFF
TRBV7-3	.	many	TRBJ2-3	TGTGCCAGCAGCTTAACTTCGGGAGATACGCAGTATTTT	CASSLTSGDTQYF
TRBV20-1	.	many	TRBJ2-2	TGCAGTGCTAGACAACTAGGGGGTCTCACCGGGGAGCTGTTTTTT	CSARQLGGLTGELFF
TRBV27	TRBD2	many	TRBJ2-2	TGTGCCAGCAGAATGACTAGCGGCACCGGGGAGCTGTTTTTT	CASRMTSGTGELFF
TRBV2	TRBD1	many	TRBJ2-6	TGTGCCAGCAGCACGGGACAGGCCGGGGCCAACGTCCTGACTTTC	CASSTGQAGANVLTF
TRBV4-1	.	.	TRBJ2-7	TGCGCCAGCAGCCAAGATCCAGAGAGGTTTTACGAGCAGTACTTC	CASSQDPERFYEQYF
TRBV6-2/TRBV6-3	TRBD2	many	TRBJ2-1	TGTGCCAGCCGACTAGCGGGAGCCATGCTGCATGAGCAGTTCTTC	CASRLAGAMLHEQFF
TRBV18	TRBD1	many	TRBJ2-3	TGTGCCAGCTCACCACTCAGGACAGGGACAGATACGCAGTATTTT	CASSPLRTGTDTQYF
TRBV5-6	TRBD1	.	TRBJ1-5	TGTGCCAGCAGCACAAAACAGGGGGCTATTCAGCCCCAGCATTTT	CASSTKQGAIQPQHF
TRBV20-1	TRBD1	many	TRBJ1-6	TGCAGTGCTAGGGAAGGGATCGACAGGGCGGCAAATTCACCCCTCCACTTT	CSAREGIDRAANSPLHF
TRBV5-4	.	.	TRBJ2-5	TGTGCCAGCAGCTGGAGGGGTGGGCAGTCGAAAGAGACCCAGTACTTC	CASSWRGGQSKETQYF
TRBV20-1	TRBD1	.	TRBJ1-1	TGCATTGCTAGCCGCCCGGGACAGGGAGGTACTGAAGCTTTCTTT	CIASRPGQGGTEAFF
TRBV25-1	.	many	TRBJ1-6	TGTGCCAGCAGTGTAACCGGGAATTCACCCCTCCACTTT	CASSVTGNSPLHF
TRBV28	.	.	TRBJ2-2	TGTGCCAGCAAAAGGGTGAGGGTGAACACCGGGGAGCTGTTTTTT	CASKRVRVNTGELFF
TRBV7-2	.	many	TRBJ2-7	TGTGCCAGCAGCCATGGGGACTGGCCCTACGAGCAGTACTTC	CASSHGDWPYEQYF
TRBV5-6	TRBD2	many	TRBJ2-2	TGTGCCAGCAGCCCGGCGGGGGGTAACACCGGGGAGCTGTTTTTT	CASSPAGGNTGELFF
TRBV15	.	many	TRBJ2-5	TGTGCCACCAGCAGCTACCAAGAGACCCAGTACTTC	CATSSYQETQYF
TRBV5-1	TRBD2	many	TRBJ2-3	TGCGCCAGCCGACCCTACAGCGGGAGTTCGACAGATACGCAGTATTTT	CASRPYSGSSTDTQYF
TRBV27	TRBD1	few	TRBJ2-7	TGTGCCAGCAGTTTAAAAGGGACAGGTACGTCCTACGAGCAGTACTTC	CASSLKGTGTSYEQYF
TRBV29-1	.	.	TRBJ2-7	TGCAGCGTAGCCGGTGGGGACTGGAACTACGAGCAGTACTTC	CSVAGGDWNYEQYF
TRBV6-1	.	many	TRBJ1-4	TGTGCCAGCAGTGAATCGGCAGGGAAGCTGTTTTTT	CASSESAGKLFF
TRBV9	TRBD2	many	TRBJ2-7	TGTGCCAGCAGCCTTGCCGGGACTAGCGGGACATACGAGCAGTACTTC	CASSLAGTSGTYEQYF